What follows are 18 T cell receptor beta chains derived from one specimen sequenced in a study of cytomegalovirus exposure and HLA in healthy donors. Primers included in the PCR were 60 Vbeta and 13 Jbeta primers. Profiled with immunoSEQ multiplex PCR; TCRdb holds only in-frame clones, not every one. The sample contains more than 95,000 clones, approximately 78% of which appear only once. Material: PBMCs. These TCRs come from a middle-aged woman in good health and CMV-seronegative.

This chain joins TRBV27 and TRBJ1-2; D is possibly TRBD1 (6 bases). V lost 5 bases to trimming and J lost 3 bases, with 16 bases between them. The CDR3 sequence is 15 residues long. In germline, CDR1 is MNHEY, CDR2 SMNVEV (reference sequence). The CDR3 region is CASSNTGSVDYGYTF. The DNA for the CDR3 is TGTGCCAGCAGTAATACAGGGTCCGTGGACTATGGCTACACCTTC.

This clone has more than one count but fewer than ten. The V gene is TRBV25-1, the J gene TRBJ1-1; tentatively, D is TRBD1 (5 bases). Trimming took off 6 bases at V and 10 bases at J, with 12 bases between the two ends. Germline CDR1 MGHDK, CDR2 SYGVNS. This CDR3 spans 11 amino acids. The CDR3 spells CASRSVQGAFF. In DNA form, the CDR3 reads TGTGCCAGCAGGTCCGTCCAGGGAGCTTTCTTT.

The rearrangement uses TRBV9 and TRBJ2-3; 7 bases line up with TRBD2. Germline V lookup: CDR1 SGDLS, CDR2 YYNGEE. V shed 0 bases and J 2 bases; nucleotides not matched to a gene: 6. The CDR3 is made up of 16 amino acids. For the CDR3, the DNA is TGTGCCAGCAGCGTAGGGCCAGCGGGGACCACAGATACGCAGTATTTT. Protein product: CASSVGPAGTTDTQYF.

The CDR3 loop is CASSSSGRVSYEQYF. The CDR3 nucleotides are TGTGCCAGCAGTTCAAGCGGGAGGGTTTCCTACGAGCAGTACTTC. The chain couples TRBV6-1 to TRBJ2-7, with 10 bases fitting TRBD2. This CDR3 is 15 amino acids long. V shed 5 bases, J shed 1 base, and the junction held 5 bases outside the gene matches. CDR1 and CDR2 from the germline V gene are MNHNS and SASEGT.

The chain uses TRBV5-1 and TRBJ2-1; D not certain. V was clipped by 0 bases and J by 0 bases, with 7 bases between them. This CDR3 spans 15 amino acids. Germline CDR1 reads SGHRS; CDR2 reads YFSETQ. CDR3 protein: CASSLEQSSYNEQFF. The CDR3 DNA follows: TGCGCCAGCAGCTTGGAACAGAGCTCCTACAATGAGCAGTTCTTC.

The V call is TRBV5-6, the J call TRBJ1-2; possible D gene TRBD1, 6 bases. The germline gives CDR1 SGHDT, CDR2 YYEEEE. V was shortened by 0 bases and J by 6 bases, with 12 bases between the two germline ends. The CDR3 length is 14 residues. CDR3 loop: CASSLVAGAHGYTF. The CDR3 DNA follows: TGTGCCAGCAGCTTGGTCGCAGGGGCCCATGGCTACACCTTC. Drawing the rest from reference TRBV5-6 and TRBJ1-2, the complete variable domain is DAGVTQSPTHLIKTRGQQVTLRCSPKSGHDTVSWYQQALGQGPQFIFQYYEEEERQRGNFPDRFSGHQFPNYSSELNVNALLLGDSALYLCASSLVAGAHGYTFGSGTRLTVV.

The chain links TRBV7-2 to TRBJ2-6, with 14 bases aligning to TRBD2. Germline CDR1 is SGHTA and CDR2 is FQGNSA. V shed 3 bases, J shed 3 bases, and the junction held 1 base outside the gene matches. CDR3 length: 17 residues. DNA of the CDR3: TGTGCCAGCAGCTTGGGACTAGCGGGAGTTGGGGCCAACGTCCTGACTTTC. It translates to CASSLGLAGVGANVLTF.

J is TRBJ1-5 and V is TRBV15; D gene unclear. Germline-derived CDR1 and CDR2 are LNHNV and YYDKDF (reference sequence). Trimming took 1 base from V and 9 from J, leaving 7 bases between them. This CDR3 contains 12 residues. CDR3 DNA sequence: TGTGCCACCAGCAGAGGAGAGGGGCCCCAGCATTTT. Amino acids: CATSRGEGPQHF.

This clone was found a few times. The chain employs TRBV28 and TRBJ2-3; D gene unclear. The CDR3 spans 12 residues. Germline CDR1 is MDHEN and CDR2 is SYDVKM. V lost 7 bases to trimming and J lost 0 bases, with 5 bases between them. The CDR3 sequence: CASKSSTDTQYF. CDR3 bases: TGTGCCAGCAAGAGTAGCACAGATACGCAGTATTTT.

The V and J genes are TRBV6-5 and TRBJ2-7, with a possible D match to TRBD2 (5 bases). Germline CDR1 is MNHEY and CDR2 is SVGAGI. Trimming removed 0 bases at V and 2 bases at J, with 14 bases between. CDR3 length equals 16 residues. CDR3 bases: TGTGCCAGCAGTTACTCGGTCACTAGGATAGCCTACGAGCAGTACTTC. Its translation: CASSYSVTRIAYEQYF.

The chain uses TRBV9 and TRBJ2-5, with 9 bases lining up with TRBD2. V dropped 0 bases and J dropped 4; count of bases not matched to a gene: 10. Germline CDR1 is SGDLS and CDR2 is YYNGEE. This CDR3 has 17 residues. For the CDR3, the DNA is TGTGCCAGCAGCGTAGGGGCTAGCGGGAACCCAACAGAGACCCAGTACTTC. The encoded protein is CASSVGASGNPTETQYF. The whole variable domain, filled in from reference TRBV9 and TRBJ2-5, reads DSGVTQTPKHLITATGQRVTLRCSPRSGDLSVYWYQQSLDQGLQFLIQYYNGEERAKGNILERFSAQQFPDLHSELNLSSLELGDSALYFCASSVGASGNPTETQYFGPGTRLLVL.

This chain joins TRBV6-5 and TRBJ1-1, with D possibly matching TRBD1 (6 bases). The V and J ends lost 8 bases and 0 bases respectively, with 13 bases between them. The CDR3 covers 14 residues. From germline, CDR1 is MNHEY and CDR2 SVGAGI. In DNA, the CDR3 is TGTGCCAGCTTGGGGGCCTACATGAACACTGAAGCTTTCTTT. Protein product: CASLGAYMNTEAFF.

The rearrangement links TRBV9 to TRBJ2-6; D is undetermined. CDR3 length: 15 amino acids. Germline assignment: CDR1 SGDLS and CDR2 YYNGEE. V shed 2 bases and J shed 0 bases, with 6 bases lying between them. CDR3 bases: TGTGCCAGCAGCGTGATGAGCTCTGGGGCCAACGTCCTGACTTTC. It specifies CASSVMSSGANVLTF. Supplemented by reference TRBV9 and TRBJ2-6, the full variable domain reads DSGVTQTPKHLITATGQRVTLRCSPRSGDLSVYWYQQSLDQGLQFLIQYYNGEERAKGNILERFSAQQFPDLHSELNLSSLELGDSALYFCASSVMSSGANVLTFGAGSRLTVL.

Of note for this clone: One end of the junction fails to match germline, which may point to a read error. The chain has TRBV19 and TRBJ2-6, with D tentatively TRBD2 (5 bases). CDR1 LNHDA and CDR2 SQIVND come from the germline V gene (reference sequence). The CDR3 extends over 13 amino acids. The chain's CDR3 is CASTKGATNGLTF. DNA for the CDR3: TGTGCCAGTACGAAGGGAGCTACCAACGGCCTGACTTTC. The entire variable domain, with the rest obtained from reference TRBV19 and TRBJ2-6, is as follows: DGGITQSPKYLFRKEGQNVTLSCEQNLNHDAMYWYRQDPGQGLRLIYYSQIVNDFQKGDIAEGYSVSREKKESFPLTVTSAQKNPTAFYLCASTKGATNGLTFGAGSRLTVL.

The V call is TRBV5-1, the J call TRBJ1-1; weak D call: TRBD1 (6 bases). The germline CDR1 and CDR2 sequences are SGHRS and YFSETQ. V shed 2 bases and J shed 2 bases, with 10 bases lying between them. The CDR3 spans 14 residues. CDR3 residues: CASSFLDSNTEAFF. The CDR3 DNA is TGCGCCAGCAGCTTCCTGGACAGCAACACTGAAGCTTTCTTT.

Only a few counts were recorded for this clone. The V call is TRBV18, the J call TRBJ1-2, with D uncertain. The CDR3 length is 14 residues. Germline assignment: CDR1 KGHSH and CDR2 LQKENI. Trimming removed 3 bases from V and 5 bases from J, with 13 bases in between. DNA for the CDR3: TGTGCCAGCTCACCGTCCGAGGGTCGGTATGGCTACACCTTC. This gives the protein CASSPSEGRYGYTF. Full variable domain (outside the CDR3, taken from reference TRBV18 and TRBJ1-2): NAGVMQNPRHLVRRRGQEARLRCSPMKGHSHVYWYRQLPEEGLKFMVYLQKENIIDESGMPKERFSAEFPKEGPSILRIQQVVRGDSAAYFCASSPSEGRYGYTFGSGTRLTVV.

Notes on this clone: Other DNA sequences in this sample translate to the same CDR3. The V and J genes are TRBV27 and TRBJ2-3; 8 nucleotides match TRBD2. Germline V CDR1 and CDR2: MNHEY, SMNVEV (reference sequence). V lost 3 bases, J lost 1 base, and 6 bases stayed unmatched. The CDR3 totals 16 residues. CDR3 protein: CASSLSGREGTDTQYF. CDR3 nucleotides: TGTGCCAGCAGTTTGTCAGGGCGGGAGGGCACAGATACGCAGTATTTT.

CDR3 sequence reads: CATSFGLSEKLFF. The DNA for the CDR3 is TGTGCCACCTCCTTTGGCCTTTCCGAAAAACTGTTTTTT. The chain links TRBV15 to TRBJ1-4, with D uncertain. V was trimmed by 8 bases and J by 8 bases, leaving 15 bases between them. CDR1 is LNHNV and CDR2 is YYDKDF in the germline V gene (reference sequence). This CDR3 has 13 amino acids.